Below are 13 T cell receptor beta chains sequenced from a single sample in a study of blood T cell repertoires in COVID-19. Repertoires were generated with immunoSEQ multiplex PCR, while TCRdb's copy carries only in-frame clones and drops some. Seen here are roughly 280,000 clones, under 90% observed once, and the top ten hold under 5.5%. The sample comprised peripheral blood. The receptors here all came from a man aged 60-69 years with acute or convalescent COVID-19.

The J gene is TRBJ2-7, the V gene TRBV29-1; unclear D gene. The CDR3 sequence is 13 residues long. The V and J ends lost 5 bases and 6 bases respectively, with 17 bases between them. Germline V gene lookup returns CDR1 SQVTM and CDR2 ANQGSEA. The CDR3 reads CSVCEARLGEQYF. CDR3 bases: TGCAGCGTTTGCGAGGCCCGTCTGGGCGAGCAGTACTTC.

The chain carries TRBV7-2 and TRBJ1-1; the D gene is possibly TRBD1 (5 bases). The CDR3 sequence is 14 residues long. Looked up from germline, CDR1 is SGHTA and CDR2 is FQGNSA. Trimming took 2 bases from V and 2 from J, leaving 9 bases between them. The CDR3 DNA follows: TGTGCCAGCAGCTTACGGGGGACCAACACTGAAGCTTTCTTT. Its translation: CASSLRGTNTEAFF.

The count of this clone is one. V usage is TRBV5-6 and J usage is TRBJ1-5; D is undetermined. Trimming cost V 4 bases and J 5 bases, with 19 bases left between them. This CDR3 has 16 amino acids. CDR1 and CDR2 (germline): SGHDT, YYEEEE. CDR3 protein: CASSPRGAAFDQPQHF. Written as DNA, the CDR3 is TGTGCCAGCAGCCCTCGGGGAGCAGCCTTTGATCAGCCCCAGCATTTT.

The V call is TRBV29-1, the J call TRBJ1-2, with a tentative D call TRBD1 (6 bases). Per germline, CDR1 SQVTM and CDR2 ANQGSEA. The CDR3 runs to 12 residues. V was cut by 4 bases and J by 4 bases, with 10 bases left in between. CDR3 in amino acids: CSVGGGLYGYTF. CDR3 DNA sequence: TGCAGCGTTGGCGGGGGCCTCTATGGCTACACCTTC.

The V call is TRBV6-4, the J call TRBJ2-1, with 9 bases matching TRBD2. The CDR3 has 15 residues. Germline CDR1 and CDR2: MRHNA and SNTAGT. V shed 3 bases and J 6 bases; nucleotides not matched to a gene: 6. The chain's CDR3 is CASSEIAGVANEQFF. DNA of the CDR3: TGTGCCAGCAGTGAGATAGCGGGGGTCGCCAATGAGCAGTTCTTC.

CDR3 DNA: TGCGCCAGCAGCCAAGCCTTCCTAGCGTCTCAAGAGACCCAGTACTTC. Protein product: CASSQAFLASQETQYF. The V call is TRBV4-1, the J call TRBJ2-5; D possibly corresponds to TRBD2 (6 bases). CDR1 is MGHRA, CDR2 YSYEKL, per germline. Between the trimmed V and J ends, which lost 1 base and 2 bases, there was a span of 14 bases. This CDR3 has 16 amino acids.

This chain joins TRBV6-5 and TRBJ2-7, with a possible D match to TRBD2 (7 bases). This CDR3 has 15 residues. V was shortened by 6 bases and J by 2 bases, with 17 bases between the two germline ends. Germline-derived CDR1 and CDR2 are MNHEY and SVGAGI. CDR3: CASRPIGGVPYEQYF. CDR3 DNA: TGTGCCAGCAGACCCATAGGGGGGGTCCCCTACGAGCAGTACTTC.

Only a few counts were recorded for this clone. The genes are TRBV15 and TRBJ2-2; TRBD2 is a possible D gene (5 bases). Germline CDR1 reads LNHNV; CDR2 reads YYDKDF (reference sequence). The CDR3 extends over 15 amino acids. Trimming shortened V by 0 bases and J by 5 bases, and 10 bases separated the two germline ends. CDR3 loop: CATSRDLGETGELFF. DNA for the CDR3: TGTGCCACCAGCAGAGATCTTGGGGAGACCGGGGAGCTGTTTTTT.

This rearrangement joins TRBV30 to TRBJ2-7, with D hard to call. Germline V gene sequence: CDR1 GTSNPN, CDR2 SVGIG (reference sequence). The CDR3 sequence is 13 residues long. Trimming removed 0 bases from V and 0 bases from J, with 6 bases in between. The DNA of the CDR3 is TGTGCCTGGAGTGTCAGTAACTCCTACGAGCAGTACTTC. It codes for CAWSVSNSYEQYF.

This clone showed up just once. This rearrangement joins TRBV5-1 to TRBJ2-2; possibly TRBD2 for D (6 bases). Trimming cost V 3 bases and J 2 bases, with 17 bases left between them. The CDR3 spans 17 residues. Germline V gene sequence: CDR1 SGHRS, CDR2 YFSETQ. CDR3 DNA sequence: TGCGCCAGCAGCTCAGCGGGTCTTGGGGGAAACACCGGGGAGCTGTTTTTT. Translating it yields CASSSAGLGGNTGELFF. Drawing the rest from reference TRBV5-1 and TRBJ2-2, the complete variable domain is KAGVTQTPRYLIKTRGQQVTLSCSPISGHRSVSWYQQTPGQGLQFLFEYFSETQRNKGNFPGRFSGRQFSNSRSEMNVSTLELGDSALYLCASSSAGLGGNTGELFFGEGSRLTVL.

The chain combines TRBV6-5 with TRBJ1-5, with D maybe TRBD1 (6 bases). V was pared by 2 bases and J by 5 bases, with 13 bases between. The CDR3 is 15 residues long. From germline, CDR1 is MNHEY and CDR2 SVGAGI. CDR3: CASSYEQGLYQPQHF. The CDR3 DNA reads TGTGCCAGCAGTTACGAACAGGGATTATATCAGCCCCAGCATTTT.

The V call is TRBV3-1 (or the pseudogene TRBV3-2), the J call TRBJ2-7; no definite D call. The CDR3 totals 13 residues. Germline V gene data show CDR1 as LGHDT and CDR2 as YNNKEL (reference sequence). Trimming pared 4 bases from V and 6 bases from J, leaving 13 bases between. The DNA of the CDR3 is TGTGCCAGCAGCCCCGGTTCTCGCCTCGAGCAGTACTTC. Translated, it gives CASSPGSRLEQYF.

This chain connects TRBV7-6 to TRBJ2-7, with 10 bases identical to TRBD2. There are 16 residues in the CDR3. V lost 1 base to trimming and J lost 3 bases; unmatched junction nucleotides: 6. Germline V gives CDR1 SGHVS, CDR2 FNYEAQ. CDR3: CASSLGSSGGHYEQYF. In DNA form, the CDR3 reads TGTGCCAGCAGCTTAGGATCTAGCGGGGGTCACTACGAGCAGTACTTC.